Below, one T cell receptor beta chain is given with its context. Its specificity is unknown. The naive gate required viable CD3+CD4+ or CD3+CD8+ cells with CCR7+CD45RA+CD45RO-CD95-CD27+CD28+ phenotype. This entry belongs to a study of T cells after posttransplantation cyclophosphamide. Findings and caveats of the study: Later blood repertoires were often dominated by clones from the donor CD8+ memory compartment. Blood and skin or GI T cell repertoires showed limited TRB overlap.

V was clipped by 4 bases and J by 0 bases; unmatched bases: 10. Looked up from germline, CDR1 is SGHRS and CDR2 is YFSETQ. The CDR3 has 17 amino acids. The data were produced by immunoSEQ multiplex PCR, yet TCRdb's version contains in-frame clones alone and is incomplete. The sample contains about 16,000 clones, 85% to 95% of which appear only once. Specimen: naive CD4+ T cells sorted from blood. The chain couples TRBV5-1 to TRBJ1-3; TRBD1 matches at 7 bases. The TCR sequence derives from a woman aged 45-60 years in good health and a related stem cell transplant donor. CDR3 in DNA: TGCGCCAGCAGCCTGCGGGACAGAATTTCCTCTGGAAACACCATATATTTT. It encodes CASSLRDRISSGNTIYF.